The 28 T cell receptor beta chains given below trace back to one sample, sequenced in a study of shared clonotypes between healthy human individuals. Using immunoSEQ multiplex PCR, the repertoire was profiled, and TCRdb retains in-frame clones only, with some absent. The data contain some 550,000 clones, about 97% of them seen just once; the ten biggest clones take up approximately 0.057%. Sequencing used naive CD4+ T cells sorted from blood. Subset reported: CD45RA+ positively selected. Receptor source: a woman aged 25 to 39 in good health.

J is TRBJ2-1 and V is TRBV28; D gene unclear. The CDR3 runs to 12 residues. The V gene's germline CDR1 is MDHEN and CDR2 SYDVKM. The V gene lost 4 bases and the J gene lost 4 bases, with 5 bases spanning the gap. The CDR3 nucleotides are TGTGCCAGCAGTTCCCCTTACAATGAGCAGTTCTTC. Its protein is CASSSPYNEQFF.

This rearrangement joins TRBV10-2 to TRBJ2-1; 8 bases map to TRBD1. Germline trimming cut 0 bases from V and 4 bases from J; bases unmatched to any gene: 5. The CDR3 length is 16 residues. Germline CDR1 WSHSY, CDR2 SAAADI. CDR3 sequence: CASSESAGGPYNEQFF. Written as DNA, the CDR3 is TGCGCCAGCAGTGAGTCGGCAGGGGGCCCGTACAATGAGCAGTTCTTC.

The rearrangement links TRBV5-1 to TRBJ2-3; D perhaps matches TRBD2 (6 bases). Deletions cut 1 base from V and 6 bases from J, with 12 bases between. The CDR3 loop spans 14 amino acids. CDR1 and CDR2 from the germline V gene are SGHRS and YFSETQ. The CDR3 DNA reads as TGCGCCAGCAGCTTGAACGGGGAGGTGGATACGCAGTATTTT. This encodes CASSLNGEVDTQYF.

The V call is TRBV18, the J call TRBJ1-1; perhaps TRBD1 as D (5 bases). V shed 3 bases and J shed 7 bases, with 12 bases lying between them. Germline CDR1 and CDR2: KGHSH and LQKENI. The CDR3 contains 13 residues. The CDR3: CASSPRDSGEAFF. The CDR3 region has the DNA TGTGCCAGCTCACCTCGGGACTCTGGTGAAGCTTTCTTT.

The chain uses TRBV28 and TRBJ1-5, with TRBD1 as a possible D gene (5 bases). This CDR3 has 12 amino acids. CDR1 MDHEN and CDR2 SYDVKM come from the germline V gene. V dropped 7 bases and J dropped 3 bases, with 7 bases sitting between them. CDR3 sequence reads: CASTRVNQPQHF. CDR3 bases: TGTGCCAGCACCAGGGTCAATCAGCCCCAGCATTTT.

CDR3 bases: TGTGCAGTCAAGGGCGGTTCTTATCAGCCCCAGCATTTT. It specifies CAVKGGSYQPQHF. The rearrangement uses TRBV28 and TRBJ1-5; D gene ambiguous. The CDR3 covers 13 residues. Germline V gene lookup returns CDR1 MDHEN and CDR2 SYDVKM.

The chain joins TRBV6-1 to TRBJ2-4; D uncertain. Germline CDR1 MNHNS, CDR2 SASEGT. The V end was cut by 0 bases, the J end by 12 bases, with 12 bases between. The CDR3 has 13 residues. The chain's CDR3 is CASSEARPSGQYF. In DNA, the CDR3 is TGTGCCAGCAGTGAAGCGCGGCCGTCGGGTCAGTACTTC.

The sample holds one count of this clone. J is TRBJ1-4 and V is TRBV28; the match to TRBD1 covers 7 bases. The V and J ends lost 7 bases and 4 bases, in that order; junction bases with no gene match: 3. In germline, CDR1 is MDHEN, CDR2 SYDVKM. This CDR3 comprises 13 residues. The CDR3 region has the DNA TGTGCCAGCACAGGACAGGTTAATGAAAAACTGTTTTTT. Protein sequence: CASTGQVNEKLFF.

The CDR3 region is CASRRGKGLQPLEQYF. CDR3 DNA sequence: TGTGCCAGCAGACGCGGTAAAGGGTTACAACCTTTGGAGCAGTACTTC. This chain links TRBV6-6 with TRBJ2-7; no firm D call. V was cut by 6 bases and J by 7 bases, with 25 bases left in between. The CDR3 contains 16 residues. The germline V gene has CDR1 MNHNY and CDR2 SVGAGI (reference sequence).

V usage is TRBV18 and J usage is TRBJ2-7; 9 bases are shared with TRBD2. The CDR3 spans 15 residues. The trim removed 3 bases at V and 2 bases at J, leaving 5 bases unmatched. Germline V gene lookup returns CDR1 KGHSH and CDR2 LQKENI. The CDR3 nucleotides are TGTGCCAGCTCACCCAGACTAGCGGACCCCTACGAGCAGTACTTC. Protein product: CASSPRLADPYEQYF. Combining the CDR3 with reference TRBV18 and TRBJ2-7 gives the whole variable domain NAGVMQNPRHLVRRRGQEARLRCSPMKGHSHVYWYRQLPEEGLKFMVYLQKENIIDESGMPKERFSAEFPKEGPSILRIQQVVRGDSAAYFCASSPRLADPYEQYFGPGTRLTVT.

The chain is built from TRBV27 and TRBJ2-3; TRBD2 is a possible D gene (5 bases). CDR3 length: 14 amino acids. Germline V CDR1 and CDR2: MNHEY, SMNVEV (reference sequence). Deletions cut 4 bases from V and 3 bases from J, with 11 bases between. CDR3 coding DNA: TGTGCCAGCAGTTGGTTGAGGGCAACAGATACGCAGTATTTT. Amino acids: CASSWLRATDTQYF.

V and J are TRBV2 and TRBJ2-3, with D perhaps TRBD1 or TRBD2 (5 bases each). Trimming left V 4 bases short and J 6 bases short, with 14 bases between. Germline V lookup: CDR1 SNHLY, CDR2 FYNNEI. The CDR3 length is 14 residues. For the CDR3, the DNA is TGTGCCAGCAGTGTTTCAGGGACCGGGGATACGCAGTATTTT. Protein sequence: CASSVSGTGDTQYF.

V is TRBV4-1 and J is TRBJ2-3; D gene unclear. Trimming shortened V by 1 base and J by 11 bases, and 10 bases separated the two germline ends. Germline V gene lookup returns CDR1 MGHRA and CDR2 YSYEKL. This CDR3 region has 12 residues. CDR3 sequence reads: CASSQVLGEQYF. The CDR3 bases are TGCGCCAGCAGCCAAGTTTTGGGTGAGCAGTATTTT.

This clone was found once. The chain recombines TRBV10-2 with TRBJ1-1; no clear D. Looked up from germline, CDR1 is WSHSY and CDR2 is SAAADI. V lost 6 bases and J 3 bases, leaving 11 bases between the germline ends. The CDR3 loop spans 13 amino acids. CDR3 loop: CASSYRGYTEAFF. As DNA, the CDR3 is TGCGCCAGCAGCTATCGGGGTTACACTGAAGCTTTCTTT.

The CDR3 loop reads CASSLVLLRDRSSGNTIYF. The CDR3 DNA is TGCGCCAGCAGCTTGGTTCTACTCCGGGACAGGAGCTCTGGAAACACCATATATTTT. The chain couples TRBV5-1 to TRBJ1-3, with 8 bases identical to TRBD1. Germline-derived CDR1 and CDR2 are SGHRS and YFSETQ. V lost 0 bases and J lost 0; bases outside the gene matches: 11. The CDR3 contains 19 residues. Filled out from reference TRBV5-1 and TRBJ1-3, the complete variable domain reads KAGVTQTPRYLIKTRGQQVTLSCSPISGHRSVSWYQQTPGQGLQFLFEYFSETQRNKGNFPGRFSGRQFSNSRSEMNVSTLELGDSALYLCASSLVLLRDRSSGNTIYFGEGSWLTVV.

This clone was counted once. CDR3 sequence: CASSGTSGISYNEQFF. As DNA, the CDR3 is TGCGCCAGCAGTGGTACTAGCGGGATTTCGTACAATGAGCAGTTCTTC. The chain carries TRBV10-2 and TRBJ2-1, with 10 bases fitting TRBD2. Germline-derived CDR1 and CDR2 are WSHSY and SAAADI. The CDR3 covers 16 residues. V shed 4 bases and J 4 bases; nucleotides not matched to a gene: 7.

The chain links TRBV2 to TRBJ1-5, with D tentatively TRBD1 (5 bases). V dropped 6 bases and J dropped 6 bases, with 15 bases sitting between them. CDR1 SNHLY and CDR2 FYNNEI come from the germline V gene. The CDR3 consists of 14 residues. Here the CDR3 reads CASRGVETGQPQHF. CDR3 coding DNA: TGTGCCAGCAGGGGGGTGGAGACGGGTCAGCCCCAGCATTTT.

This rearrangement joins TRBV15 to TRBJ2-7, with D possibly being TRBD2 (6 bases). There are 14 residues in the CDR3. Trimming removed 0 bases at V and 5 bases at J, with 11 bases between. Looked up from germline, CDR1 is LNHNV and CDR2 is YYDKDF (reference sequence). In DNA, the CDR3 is TGTGCCACCAGCAGAGATGGAGGGAAGGACGAGCAGTACTTC. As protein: CATSRDGGKDEQYF.

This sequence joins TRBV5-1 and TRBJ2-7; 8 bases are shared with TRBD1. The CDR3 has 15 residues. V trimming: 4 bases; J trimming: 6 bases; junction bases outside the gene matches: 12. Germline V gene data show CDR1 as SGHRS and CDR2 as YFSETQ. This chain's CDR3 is CASSSRQGPGGEQYF. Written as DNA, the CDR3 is TGCGCCAGCAGCAGCCGACAGGGGCCCGGGGGCGAGCAGTACTTC.

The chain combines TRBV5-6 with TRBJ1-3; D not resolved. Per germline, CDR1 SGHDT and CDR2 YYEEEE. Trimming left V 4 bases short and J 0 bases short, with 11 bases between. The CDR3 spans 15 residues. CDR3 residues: CASSLGRRSGNTIYF. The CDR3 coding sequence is TGTGCCAGCAGCCTTGGCCGGCGCTCTGGAAACACCATATATTTT.

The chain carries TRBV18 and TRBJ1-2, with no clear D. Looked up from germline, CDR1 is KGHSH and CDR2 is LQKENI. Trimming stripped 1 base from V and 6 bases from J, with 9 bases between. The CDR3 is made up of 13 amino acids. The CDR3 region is CASSPLRENGYTF. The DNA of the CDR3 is TGTGCCAGCTCACCACTCCGGGAGAATGGCTACACCTTC.

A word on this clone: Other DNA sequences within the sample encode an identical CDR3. The CDR3 DNA is TGTGCCAGCTCACCGGGAGGGGACACTGAAGCTTTCTTT. It specifies CASSPGGDTEAFF. The rearrangement joins TRBV18 to TRBJ1-1; possible D gene TRBD1, 5 bases. The CDR3 is 13 amino acids. Between the trimmed V and J ends, which lost 3 bases and 3 bases, there was a span of 8 bases. Looked up from germline, CDR1 is KGHSH and CDR2 is LQKENI.

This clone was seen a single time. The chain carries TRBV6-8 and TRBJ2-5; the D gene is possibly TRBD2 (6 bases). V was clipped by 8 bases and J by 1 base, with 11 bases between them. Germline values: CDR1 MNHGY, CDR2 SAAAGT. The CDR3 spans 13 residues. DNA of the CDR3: TGTGCCAGCTCGACTAGTACCCAAGAGACCCAGTACTTC. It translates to CASSTSTQETQYF.

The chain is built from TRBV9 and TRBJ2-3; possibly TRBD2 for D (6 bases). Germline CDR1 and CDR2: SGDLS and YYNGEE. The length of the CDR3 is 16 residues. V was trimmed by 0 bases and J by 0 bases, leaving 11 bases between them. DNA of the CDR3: TGTGCCAGCAGCGTAGTGGGGGGAGAGAGCACAGATACGCAGTATTTT. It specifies CASSVVGGESTDTQYF.

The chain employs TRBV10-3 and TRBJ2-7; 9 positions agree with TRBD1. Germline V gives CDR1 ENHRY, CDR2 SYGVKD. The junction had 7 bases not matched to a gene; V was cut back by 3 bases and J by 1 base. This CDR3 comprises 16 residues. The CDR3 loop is CAISEPGTGLSYEQYF. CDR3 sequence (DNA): TGTGCCATCAGTGAACCCGGGACAGGGCTATCCTACGAGCAGTACTTC.

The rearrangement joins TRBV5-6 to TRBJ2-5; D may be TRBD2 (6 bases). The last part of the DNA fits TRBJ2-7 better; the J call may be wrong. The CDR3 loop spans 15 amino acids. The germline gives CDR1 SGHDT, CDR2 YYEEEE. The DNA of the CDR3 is TGTGCCAGCAGCTTTCTATTAGCGGAATCCTACGAGCAGTACTTC. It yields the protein CASSFLLAESYEQYF.

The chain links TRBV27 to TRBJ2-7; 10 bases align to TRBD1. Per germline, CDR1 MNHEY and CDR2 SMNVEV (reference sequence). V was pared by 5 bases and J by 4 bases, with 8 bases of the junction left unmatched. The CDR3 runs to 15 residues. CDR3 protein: CASSTGTGESYEQYF. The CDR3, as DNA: TGTGCCAGCAGTACCGGGACAGGGGAATCTTACGAGCAGTACTTC.

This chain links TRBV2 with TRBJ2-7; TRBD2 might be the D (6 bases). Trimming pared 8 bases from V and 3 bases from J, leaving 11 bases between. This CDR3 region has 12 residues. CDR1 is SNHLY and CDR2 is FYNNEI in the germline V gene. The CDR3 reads CASSSANYEQYF. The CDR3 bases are TGTGCCAGCTCTAGCGCCAACTACGAGCAGTACTTC.